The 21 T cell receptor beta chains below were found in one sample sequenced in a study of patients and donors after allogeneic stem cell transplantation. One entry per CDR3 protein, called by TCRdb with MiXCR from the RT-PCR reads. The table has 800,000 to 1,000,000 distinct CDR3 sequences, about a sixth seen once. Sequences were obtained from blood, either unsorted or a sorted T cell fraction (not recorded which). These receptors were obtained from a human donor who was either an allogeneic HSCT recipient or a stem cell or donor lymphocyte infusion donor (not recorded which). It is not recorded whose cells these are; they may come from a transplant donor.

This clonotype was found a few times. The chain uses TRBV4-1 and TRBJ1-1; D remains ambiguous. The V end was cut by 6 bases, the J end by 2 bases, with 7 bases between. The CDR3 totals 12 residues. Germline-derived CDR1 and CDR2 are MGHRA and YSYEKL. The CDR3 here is CASRHINTEAFF. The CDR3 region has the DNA TGCGCCAGCAGACACATTAACACTGAAGCTTTCTTT.

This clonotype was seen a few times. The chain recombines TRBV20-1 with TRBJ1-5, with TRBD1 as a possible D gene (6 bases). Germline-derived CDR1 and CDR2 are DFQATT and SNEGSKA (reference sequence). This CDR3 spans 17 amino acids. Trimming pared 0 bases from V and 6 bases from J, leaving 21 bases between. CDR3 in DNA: TGCAGTGCTAGAGATCGAAGGGTTGGGGGCCTGGGTCAGCCCCAGCATTTT. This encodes CSARDRRVGGLGQPQHF.

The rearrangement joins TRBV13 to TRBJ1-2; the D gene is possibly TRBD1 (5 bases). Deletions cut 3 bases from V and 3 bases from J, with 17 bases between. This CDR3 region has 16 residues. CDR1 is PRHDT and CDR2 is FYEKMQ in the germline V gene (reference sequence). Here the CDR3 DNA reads TGTGCCAGCAGCTTCCTTGGGACGGGGGTCCACTATGGCTACACCTTC. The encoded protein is CASSFLGTGVHYGYTF.

This CDR3 reads CSASSGTGENYGYTF. The CDR3 DNA reads as TGCAGTGCCAGCTCCGGGACAGGGGAGAACTATGGCTACACCTTC. The chain is built from TRBV20-1 and TRBJ1-2; 10 bases agree with TRBD1. The ends lost 6 bases at V and 2 bases at J; junction bases unmatched: 9. The CDR3 runs 15 residues. Germline lookup yields CDR1 DFQATT and CDR2 SNEGSKA (reference sequence).

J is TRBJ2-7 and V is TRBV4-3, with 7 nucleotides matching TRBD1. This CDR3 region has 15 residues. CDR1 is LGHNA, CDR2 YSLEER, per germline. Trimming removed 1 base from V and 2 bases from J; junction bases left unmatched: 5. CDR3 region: CASSQGIGGPYEQYF. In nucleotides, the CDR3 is TGCGCCAGCAGCCAAGGTATAGGGGGCCCCTACGAGCAGTACTTC.

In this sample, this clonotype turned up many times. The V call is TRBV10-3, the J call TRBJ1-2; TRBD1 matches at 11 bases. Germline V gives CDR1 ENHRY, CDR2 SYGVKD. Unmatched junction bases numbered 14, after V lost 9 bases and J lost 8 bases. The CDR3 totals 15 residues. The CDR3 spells CAINVSGDRGSGYTF. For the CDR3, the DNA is TGTGCCATAAACGTTTCCGGGGACAGGGGGAGCGGCTACACCTTC.

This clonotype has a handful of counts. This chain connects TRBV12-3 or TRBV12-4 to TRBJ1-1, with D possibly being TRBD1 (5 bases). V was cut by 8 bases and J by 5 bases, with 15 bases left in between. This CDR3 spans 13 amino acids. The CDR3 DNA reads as TGTGCCAGCCCCTCGGACGGGGCGACTGAAGCTTTCTTT. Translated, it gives CASPSDGATEAFF.

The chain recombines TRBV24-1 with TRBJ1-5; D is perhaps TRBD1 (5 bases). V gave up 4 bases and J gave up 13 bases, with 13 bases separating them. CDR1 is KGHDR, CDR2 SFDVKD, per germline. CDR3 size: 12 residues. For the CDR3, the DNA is TGTGCCACCAGTGAGGGTCCGGGACCTCAGCATTTT. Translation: CATSEGPGPQHF.

The CDR3 DNA reads TGTGCCATCACCGACACTGGGGACGAGCAGTACTTC. Residues: CAITDTGDEQYF. This chain links TRBV10-3 with TRBJ2-7; D remains ambiguous. This CDR3 has 12 amino acids. Germline lookup yields CDR1 ENHRY and CDR2 SYGVKD. With 7 bases removed from V and 5 bases from J, the gap between germline ends came to 12 bases.

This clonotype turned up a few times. The DNA for the CDR3 is TGTGCCAGTAGTACCCGACGGGGCACTGAAGCTTTCTTT. Translation gives CASSTRRGTEAFF. The chain recombines TRBV19 with TRBJ1-1; D gene uncertain. From germline, CDR1 is LNHDA and CDR2 SQIVND (reference sequence). The CDR3 spans 13 residues. The germline V and J ends were trimmed by 4 bases and 4 bases, with 10 bases remaining between them.

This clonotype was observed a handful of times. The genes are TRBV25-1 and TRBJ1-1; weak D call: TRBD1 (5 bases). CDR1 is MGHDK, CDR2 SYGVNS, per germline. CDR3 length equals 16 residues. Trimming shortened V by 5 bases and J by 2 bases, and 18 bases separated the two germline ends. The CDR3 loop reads CASSLGAGHLNTEAFF. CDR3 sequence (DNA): TGTGCCAGCAGTTTGGGCGCGGGGCACCTCAACACTGAAGCTTTCTTT.

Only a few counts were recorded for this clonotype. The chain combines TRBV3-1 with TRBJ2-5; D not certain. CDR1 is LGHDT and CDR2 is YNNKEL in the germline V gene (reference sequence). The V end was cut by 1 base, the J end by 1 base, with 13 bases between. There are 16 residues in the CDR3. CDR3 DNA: TGTGCCAGCAGCCAAGTTTCCAGACGAATCCAAGAGACCCAGTACTTC. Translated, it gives CASSQVSRRIQETQYF.

CDR3 in amino acids: CASSFLEGPPLYNEQFF. The CDR3 DNA follows: TGTGCCAGCAGCTTTTTGGAGGGCCCCCCTTTATACAATGAGCAGTTCTTC. The chain combines TRBV11-2 with TRBJ2-1, with D perhaps TRBD2 (6 bases). Between the trimmed V and J ends, which lost 3 bases and 4 bases, there was a span of 19 bases. Germline V lookup: CDR1 SGHAT, CDR2 FQNNGV. The CDR3 runs to 17 residues.

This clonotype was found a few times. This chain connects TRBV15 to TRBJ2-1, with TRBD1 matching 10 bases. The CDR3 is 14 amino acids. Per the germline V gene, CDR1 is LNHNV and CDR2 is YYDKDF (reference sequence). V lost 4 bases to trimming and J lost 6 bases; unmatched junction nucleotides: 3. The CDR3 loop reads CATSIGQGGNEQFF. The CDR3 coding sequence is TGTGCCACCAGCATCGGACAGGGGGGCAATGAGCAGTTCTTC.

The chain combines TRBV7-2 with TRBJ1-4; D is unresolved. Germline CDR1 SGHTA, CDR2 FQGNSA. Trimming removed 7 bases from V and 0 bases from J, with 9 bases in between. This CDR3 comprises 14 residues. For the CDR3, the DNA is TGTGCCAGCACCGAACCGGCAACTAATGAAAAACTGTTTTTT. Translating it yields CASTEPATNEKLFF.

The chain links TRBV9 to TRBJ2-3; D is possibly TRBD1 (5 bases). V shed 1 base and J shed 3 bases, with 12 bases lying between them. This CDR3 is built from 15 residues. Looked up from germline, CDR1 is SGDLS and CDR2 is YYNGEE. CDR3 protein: CASSVFQGRTDTQYF. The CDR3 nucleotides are TGTGCCAGCAGCGTATTTCAGGGTCGTACAGATACGCAGTATTTT.

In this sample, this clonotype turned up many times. The CDR3 protein is CASSLKGTDTQYF. The CDR3 DNA follows: TGCGCCAGCAGCTTAAAGGGTACAGATACGCAGTATTTT. This chain links TRBV5-1 with TRBJ2-3; no reliable D call. V shed 2 bases and J shed 3 bases, with 7 bases lying between them. This CDR3 region has 13 residues. Germline loops: CDR1 SGHRS, CDR2 YFSETQ.

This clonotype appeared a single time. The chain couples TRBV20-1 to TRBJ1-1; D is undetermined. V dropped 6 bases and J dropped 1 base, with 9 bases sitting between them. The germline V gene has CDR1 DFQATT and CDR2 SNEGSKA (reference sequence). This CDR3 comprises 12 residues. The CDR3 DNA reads TGCAGTGCGGCCTCCCCGAACACTGAAGCTTTCTTT. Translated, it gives CSAASPNTEAFF.

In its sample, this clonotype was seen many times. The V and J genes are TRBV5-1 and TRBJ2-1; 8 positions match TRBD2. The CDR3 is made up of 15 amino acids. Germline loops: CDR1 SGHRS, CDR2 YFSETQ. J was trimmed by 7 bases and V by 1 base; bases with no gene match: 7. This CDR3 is CASSLLGLGTNEQFF. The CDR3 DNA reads TGCGCCAGCAGCTTGTTGGGACTAGGAACGAATGAGCAGTTCTTC.

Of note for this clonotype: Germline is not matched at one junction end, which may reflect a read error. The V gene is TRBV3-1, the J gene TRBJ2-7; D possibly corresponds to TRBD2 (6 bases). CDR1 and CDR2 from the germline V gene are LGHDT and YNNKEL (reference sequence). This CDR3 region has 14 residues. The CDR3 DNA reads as TGTGCCAGCACCCAAACATCGGGGGTGGGGGAGCAGTACTTC. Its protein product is CASTQTSGVGEQYF.

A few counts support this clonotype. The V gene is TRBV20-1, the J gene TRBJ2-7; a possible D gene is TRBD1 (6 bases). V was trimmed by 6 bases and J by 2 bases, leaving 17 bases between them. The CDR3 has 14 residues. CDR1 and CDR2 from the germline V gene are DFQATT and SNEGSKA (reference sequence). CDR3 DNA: TGCAGTGCAAAGTCCGGGACATCTACCTACGAGCAGTACTTC. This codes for CSAKSGTSTYEQYF.